The rows below give T cell receptor beta chains drawn from one sample of a study of blood T cell repertoires in COVID-19. This table comes from immunoSEQ multiplex PCR, and its TCRdb copy is limited to in-frame clones, with some not included. There are 25,000 to 35,000 clones in the sample; 85% occur only once, and about a quarter lies in the top ten. Sequencing was performed on peripheral blood. The receptors stem from a human donor in a cohort sampled during active COVID-19. Both conserved end residues are part of each CDR3. Each record gives: clone size, V gene, D gene, J gene, CDR3 DNA, CDR3 protein. A D gene is named only where the DNA matches it firmly. Size is omitted from some rows. Given values are once, few, many or a class for expanded clones.

>-|TRBV2|TRBD2|TRBJ2-3
TGTGCCAGCGGAGCGGGGGGGCCCAATACGCAGTATTTT
CASGAGGPNTQYF
>-|TRBV6-5|TRBD1|TRBJ1-1
TGTGCCAGCAGTTACTTAACAGGGGGCAACACTGAAGCTTTCTTT
CASSYLTGGNTEAFF
>-|TRBV28|TRBD1|TRBJ1-2
TGTGCCAGCAGTTTTGGGGGACAGGGGAGGGGCTACACCTTC
CASSFGGQGRGYTF
>-|TRBV14|TRBD1|TRBJ1-2
TGTGCCAGCAGCCCAGGACAGGGGGAGGTCTATGGCTACACCTTC
CASSPGQGEVYGYTF
>-|TRBV9|-|TRBJ1-2
TGTGCCAGCAGCGTAGGCCACAGGGATGTTAACTATGGCTACACCTTC
CASSVGHRDVNYGYTF
>-|TRBV9|TRBD2|TRBJ2-1
TGTGCCAGCAGCGTGACTAGCGGGGGAGGCAATGAGCAGTTCTTC
CASSVTSGGGNEQFF
>-|TRBV7-9|-|TRBJ1-3
TGTGCCAGCAGCCCAGGGGAGTTTGCGGGTGGAAACACCATATATTTT
CASSPGEFAGGNTIYF
>few|TRBV7-9|-|TRBJ2-2
TGTGCCAGCTCCCGGCGGGATGCGAACACCGGGGAGCTGTTTTTT
CASSRRDANTGELFF
>-|TRBV4-2|TRBD2|TRBJ2-3
TGTGCCAGCAGCCAAGAGCCTAGCGGGGGCCATCGCACAGATACGCAGTATTTT
CASSQEPSGGHRTDTQYF
>-|TRBV4-1|-|TRBJ2-2
TGCGCCAGCAGCCCCCTAATGCCGGCGAACACCGGGGAGCTGTTTTTT
CASSPLMPANTGELFF
>-|TRBV11-3|TRBD2|TRBJ2-5
TGTGCCAGCAGCGGATGGGCTAGCGGGGGCACCTCTCGGGAGACCCAGTACTTC
CASSGWASGGTSRETQYF
>-|TRBV19|-|TRBJ1-6
TGTGCCAGTCTGACGGTCGCCGGGGATAATTCACCCCTCCACTTT
CASLTVAGDNSPLHF
>-|TRBV7-2|-|TRBJ2-3
TGTGCCAGCAGCTTCGGACTTACAGATACGCAGTATTTT
CASSFGLTDTQYF
>-|TRBV24-1|-|TRBJ1-6
TGTGCCACCACACAACCAAACAGGGCTTCTAGATCACCCCTCCACTTT
CATTQPNRASRSPLHF
>-|TRBV12-5|TRBD1|TRBJ1-1
TGTGCTAGTGGCCTGGACAGGGGGGAAGCTTTCTTT
CASGLDRGEAFF
>-|TRBV20-1|-|TRBJ1-1
TGCAGTGCTAGTGCCGACACTGAAGCTTTCTTT
CSASADTEAFF
>-|TRBV11-3|-|TRBJ1-1
TGTGCCAGCAGCTCCAGACGAGGGCCTGACACTGAAGCTTTCTTT
CASSSRRGPDTEAFF
>-|TRBV11-2|-|TRBJ1-2
TGTGCCAGCAGCTTTGGACTAAACTATGGCTACACCTTC
CASSFGLNYGYTF
>-|TRBV18|-|TRBJ1-1
TGTGCCAGCTCACGACTAACCATGAACACTGAAGCTTTCTTT
CASSRLTMNTEAFF
>once|TRBV7-3|-|TRBJ2-3
TGTGCCAGCAGCTCGGGATCTCTCCGCACAGATACGCAGTATTTT
CASSSGSLRTDTQYF
>-|TRBV5-4|-|TRBJ2-3
TGTGCCAGCAGCTTGGATTCCAGGGCAGATACGCAGTATTTT
CASSLDSRADTQYF
>few|TRBV14|TRBD2|TRBJ2-1
TGTGCCAGCAGCCTCCCTGGCTCGGGGGGGGGCCTTGGGGATGAGCAGTTCTTC
CASSLPGSGGGLGDEQFF
>-|TRBV5-6|-|TRBJ2-1
TGTGCCAGCAGCTCGGGTCCCCTAGGTAATGAGCAGTTCTTC
CASSSGPLGNEQFF
>-|TRBV7-9|-|TRBJ2-3
TGTGCCAGCAGCTTAAATAATCAGGGCACAGATACGCAGTATTTT
CASSLNNQGTDTQYF
>once|TRBV7-2|TRBD1|TRBJ2-7
TGTGCCAGCAGCTTTTTGACAGGGGGAAAGTACTTC
CASSFLTGGKYF
>-|TRBV18|-|TRBJ1-5
TGTGCCAGCTCACCGGAGGGCACATTTTCACGGAATCAGCCCCAGCATTTT
CASSPEGTFSRNQPQHF
>-|TRBV5-6|-|TRBJ2-5
TGTGCCAGCACCTCGAACGGGGATGAGACCCAGTACTTC
CASTSNGDETQYF
>-|TRBV7-3|TRBD2|TRBJ2-3
TGTGCCAGCAGCCAACGCGCCACTAGCGGGGGACCAGATACGCAGTATTTT
CASSQRATSGGPDTQYF
>few|TRBV7-2|-|TRBJ1-6
TGTGCCAGCAGCTCACGGTCACCCCTCCACTTT
CASSSRSPLHF
>-|TRBV6-2/TRBV6-3|TRBD1|TRBJ2-7
TGTGCCAGCAGTTACCCCCCGGGACAGGTTCCTTTGAACGAGCAGTACTTC
CASSYPPGQVPLNEQYF
>once|TRBV6-6|TRBD2|TRBJ2-3
TGTGCCAGCAGGGGACTAGCCCTCACAGATACGCAGTATTTT
CASRGLALTDTQYF
>once|TRBV4-3|-|TRBJ2-1
TGCGCCAGCAGCAGAGGTACAGGGAAGCGGAATGAGCAGTTCTTC
CASSRGTGKRNEQFF
>-|TRBV18|-|TRBJ2-7
TGTGCCAGCTCCCGAGGGGGATCCGGCTCCTACGAGCAGTACTTC
CASSRGGSGSYEQYF
>-|TRBV18|-|TRBJ2-7
TGTGCCAGCTCACCACCCGGACTAACTATCGAGCAGTACTTC
CASSPPGLTIEQYF
>few|TRBV20-1|TRBD1|TRBJ1-2
TGCAGTGCTAGTAGCTCCTACGACAGGGTCGAGGTCTATAACTATGGCTACACCTTC
CSASSSYDRVEVYNYGYTF
>-|TRBV11-3|TRBD1|TRBJ2-1
TGTGCCAGCAGCTTACACTTAAGCCGGGACAGGGAGAGGAATGAGCAGTTCTTC
CASSLHLSRDRERNEQFF
>-|TRBV18|TRBD1|TRBJ2-7
TGTGCCAGCTCACCTGAGGTGGGACAGGGGCCCTACGAGCAGTACTTC
CASSPEVGQGPYEQYF
>-|TRBV6-5|-|TRBJ1-3
TGTGCCAGCACCCGCATGTCGCGTGGAAACACCATATATTTT
CASTRMSRGNTIYF
>-|TRBV29-1|-|TRBJ2-7
TGCAGCGTGGGAGTCCCCGAGCAGTACTTC
CSVGVPEQYF
>-|TRBV28|-|TRBJ2-6
TGTGCCAGCAGTTTCCCGTCACAGCCTTCTGGGGCCAACGTCCTGACTTTC
CASSFPSQPSGANVLTF
>-|TRBV19|TRBD2|TRBJ2-1
TGTGCCAGTAGTATTCCATGGCGGGGGGACAATGAGCAGTTCTTC
CASSIPWRGDNEQFF